Included here is one TCR beta chain sequence, with context. As yet, its antigen is unknown. This specimen comes from a study of blood T cells in healthy people across ages. Findings of the study overall: CMV status of donors was unknown, possibly confounding expanded clonotype changes.

With 5 bases removed from V and 0 bases from J, the gap between germline ends came to 20 bases. The CDR3 is 17 residues long. Germline V gene lookup returns CDR1 MDHEN and CDR2 SYDVKM. Isolated per sample were at least 6.5 million PBMCs. With a J-beta primer mix and a sample-barcoded 5' primer, a second PCR ran about 7 to 11 cycles. Each cDNA was tagged by a template-switch adaptor containing 12 random nucleotides. Each single sample gave us at least 2.5 million CDR3-containing paired-end reads. In TCRdb, the 5' RACE reads were re-called with MiXCR into one record per CDR3 protein. The profile shows approximately 400,000 distinct CDR3 sequences, over 45% of them singletons.

The receptor was derived from a man in his sixties in good health. The sequenced sample consisted of blood. V usage is TRBV28 and J usage is TRBJ2-7; a weak D match, TRBD1 (6 bases). Here the CDR3 DNA reads TGTGCCAGCAGTCCCCGGGACACCCCTCCGAGCTCCTACGAGCAGTACTTC. Residues: CASSPRDTPPSSYEQYF.